A selection of T cell receptor beta chains follows, all from one sample in a study of T-cell reconstitution after alpha-beta-depleted transplantation in children. TCRdb independently ran MiXCR on the PCR reads; one entry per CDR3 protein. The table includes about 98,000 distinct CDR3 sequences, more than 20% detected once. This specimen was PBMCs, taken before TCRalphabeta/CD19-depleted stem cell transplant. The receptors here all came from a boy under 10 years old with acute lymphoblastic leukemia, due to receive a stem cell transplant. Both conserved end residues are part of each CDR3. D genes are given only for firm matches. A clone size is listed for some rows: how often the clone was seen (once, few, many), or a class if it is expanded.

>TRBV12-3/TRBV12-4|NA|few|TRBJ1-3
TGTGCCAGCAGTCAGCCCTCGGGGACCGGAAACACCATATATTTT
CASSQPSGTGNTIYF
>TRBV6-1|NA|many|TRBJ2-7
TGTGCCAGCAAAACGGGACAAAACTACGAGCAGTACTTC
CASKTGQNYEQYF
>TRBV5-5|TRBD1|NA|TRBJ2-1
TGTGCCAGCAGCTTGTGGGGACAGGGTAACAATGAGCAGTTCTTC
CASSLWGQGNNEQFF
>TRBV25-1|NA|NA|TRBJ2-7
TGTGCCAGCAGTGCCACAGGGATATACGAGCAGTACTTC
CASSATGIYEQYF
>TRBV18|TRBD2|NA|TRBJ2-1
TGTGCCAGCTCACCGTTACTAGCGGGAGGGACGCATGAGCAGTTCTTC
CASSPLLAGGTHEQFF
>TRBV5-1|NA|few|TRBJ1-1
TGCGCCAGCAGTGAGAGAACTAACACTGAAGCTTTCTTT
CASSERTNTEAFF
>TRBV29-1|TRBD1|NA|TRBJ2-3
TGCAGCGGGGGACAGTTTGTTACAGATACGCAGTATTTT
CSGGQFVTDTQYF
>TRBV7-6|NA|few|TRBJ2-5
TGTGCCAGCAGGCCCGCTAAGACGGGGGAGACCCAGTACTTC
CASRPAKTGETQYF
>TRBV5-1|NA|NA|TRBJ1-2
TGCGCCAGCAGCGCCGGGGTCGGCTATGGCTACACCTTC
CASSAGVGYGYTF
>TRBV15|NA|NA|TRBJ1-4
TGTGCCACCAGCACAGGGACGTTCGCTAATGAAAAACTGTTTTTT
CATSTGTFANEKLFF
>TRBV24-1|NA|NA|TRBJ1-2
TGTGCCACCAGTGACGCCGGTCCTAACTATGGCTACACCTTC
CATSDAGPNYGYTF